Below, one T cell receptor beta chain is given with its context. The antigen this receptor binds is unknown. No base quality information exists; no much larger clone differs at one position. Following the manufacturer's recommendations, the immunoSEQ kit was used to generate TCR beta libraries from genomic DNA. For library preparation, a first multiplex PCR was performed with proprietary primers, followed by a second PCR in which unique barcodes were added, and bead cleanups were performed after each round. Each sample batch included a kit-provided positive control reaction and a negative control reaction. The final libraries underwent checking on an Agilent 4200 TapeStation D1000 ScreenTape, volumetric pooling, and quantification by qPCR. Sequencing was performed on an Illumina NextSeq500 with a MidOutput 150-cycle cartridge, and 156 Read1 and 15 Index1 cycles were run with kit custom primers. The pooled library was loaded at 0.9 to 1 pM, with a roughly 20% PhiX control spiked in. The paper's data handling went like this. The vendor-processed data were analyzed in R, and a clonotype was defined as all T cells that share the same CDR3 nucleotide sequence. In the clone abundance analyses, frequencies were normalized to the 10,000 most abundant clones in each sample. Public T cell clones, which averaged fewer than five per sample, were removed prior to analysis. A difference in abundance of at least 32-fold between compartments was used to define tumor-enriched and baseline blood-enriched clonotypes. A beta-binomial differential abundance model was applied to find clonotypes that expanded or contracted between blood time points. Similarity between tumor and blood repertoires was quantified using the Baroni-Urbani and Buser coefficient, and groups were compared with two-tailed Wilcoxon tests in R. The immuneACCESS repertoire file appears here via TCRdb, limited to in-frame rearrangements. These files lack a portion of the clones; in checked studies, under half of the deficit traces to unresolved V genes, and the cause of the others is not known. The V and J calls and clone size come from that table; D and trimming were worked out from the DNA. The sample table holds 70,000 to 90,000 clones, of which roughly 85% were seen once. Roughly 20% of the sample belongs to the ten largest clones.

The time point label, as the study defines it: blood 2 weeks post-SBRT. The treatment or condition label corresponds to: 15 Gy SBRT to primary tumor, nephrectomy 4 weeks later. To track tumor-enriched clonotypes, serial peripheral blood was sampled from radiation-treated patients at baseline and at 2 weeks and 4 weeks after SBRT. Every patient's renal cell carcinoma showed clear cell pathology. Genomic DNA for TCR sequencing was prepared using the QIAamp DNA Blood Mini Kit (Qiagen). The analyses included just those samples that passed every quality control check. Looking up the germline V gene yields CDR1 MGHDK and CDR2 SYGVNS. The CDR3 contains 14 residues, cysteine and phenylalanine counted. Just the 42-base CDR3 DNA is kept, in frame starting at base 1. Deletion took 1 base off V and 3 bases off J, with a span of 10 bases between the germline ends. The record originates from a study of radiation and T cells in renal cell carcinoma (dated by TCRdb to 2020 to 2022). Notes on the research overall: The samples were obtained from a clinical trial, where primary renal cell carcinomas were treated with 15 Gy stereotactic body radiation therapy and then removed by nephrectomy 4 weeks afterward. A total of around 53 samples underwent TCR beta sequencing, made up of around 26 tumors and about 27 peripheral blood samples. Across all 55 or so samples, around 4,000,000 unique CDR3 nucleotide sequences, encoding 2.5 million to 3 million unique CDR3 amino acid sequences, were identified.

General findings and caveats noted by the study authors: Changes in the blood repertoire were not tracked past 4 weeks after treatment. Because no pretreatment tumor biopsies were available, whether clonotypes were present in the tumor at baseline could not be determined. With a single-armed trial design, the study had no way to address how radiation dose or scheduling affects the TCR repertoire. Top tumor clonotypes rose in blood from baseline to 2 weeks post-radiation, then contracted by 4 weeks, suggesting transient expansion of tumor-resident clones.

Sequenced here: blood, sampled from a patient whose treatment included radiotherapy and nephrectomy. The clonotype comes from a woman aged 45-60 years with renal cell carcinoma. The receptor chain draws on TRBV25-1 and TRBJ2-7, with the D call perhaps TRBD1 or TRBD2, each one matching 5 bases. The CDR3: CASSELGVSYEQYF. The DNA reads TGTGCCAGCAGTGAATTGGGGGTCAGCTACGAGCAGTACTTC.